This T cell receptor beta chain was recorded in a study of blood T cell repertoires in COVID-19. In the study overall: The United States, Italy and Spain supplied acute and convalescent COVID-19 samples. T cells, B-cell-depleted T cells, or PBMCs provided the cDNA or gDNA that served as material.

As originally analysed: Reference gene primer amplification gave estimated nucleated cell counts. The data were produced by immunoSEQ multiplex PCR, yet TCRdb's version contains in-frame clones alone and is incomplete. The DNA gave D and trimming, while V, J and clone size come from that table. This sample has 50,000 to 60,000 clones, with approximately 91% found just once. This CDR3 is built from 20 residues. The V and J ends lost 3 bases and 1 base, in that order; junction bases with no gene match: 19. CDR1 is KGHSH and CDR2 is LQKENI in the germline V gene. The V and J genes are TRBV18 and TRBJ2-3; TRBD2 agrees at 7 bases. Material: peripheral blood. This receptor was taken from a woman of 80 years or more with acute or convalescent COVID-19. The CDR3 loop reads CASSPKARESTIKGTDTQYF. CDR3 DNA sequence: TGTGCCAGCTCACCGAAGGCGCGGGAGTCTACGATAAAGGGCACAGATACGCAGTATTTT.